The 31 T cell receptor beta chains given below trace back to one sample, sequenced in a study of PD-L1 blockade in urothelial cancer. The table came from immunoSEQ multiplex PCR; TCRdb's copy has only in-frame clones and leaves some out. Here the sample spans about 88,000 clones, 90% to 95% being singletons. Sequencing used PBMCs, obtained around atezolizumab (anti-PD-L1) treatment. The source of these receptors is a man in his sixties with urothelial cancer.

The rearrangement joins TRBV28 to TRBJ2-5, with D tentatively TRBD2 (5 bases). Trimming removed 7 bases at V and 5 bases at J, with 11 bases between. This CDR3 spans 12 amino acids. Germline values: CDR1 MDHEN, CDR2 SYDVKM. In DNA form, the CDR3 reads TGTGCCAGCAACGGTGGCGGGGAGACCCAGTACTTC. This encodes CASNGGGETQYF. Full variable domain (remainder filled in from reference TRBV28 and TRBJ2-5): DVKVTQSSRYLVKRTGEKVFLECVQDMDHENMFWYRQDPGLGLRLIYFSYDVKMKEKGDIPEGYSVSREKKERFSLILESASTNQTSMYLCASNGGGETQYFGPGTRLLVL.

This sequence joins TRBV27 and TRBJ1-5; TRBD1 might be the D (5 bases). Germline CDR1 and CDR2: MNHEY and SMNVEV (reference sequence). Between the trimmed V and J ends, which lost 3 bases and 2 bases, there was a span of 11 bases. The CDR3 spans 15 residues. CDR3 coding DNA: TGTGCCAGCAGTTTTACGGGGGGTGGCAATCAGCCCCAGCATTTT. It specifies CASSFTGGGNQPQHF.

The chain links TRBV7-2 to TRBJ1-2, with D perhaps matching TRBD1 (5 bases). V lost 1 base and J lost 7, with 16 bases in between. CDR3 length: 15 amino acids. Germline V gene lookup returns CDR1 SGHTA and CDR2 FQGNSA. CDR3 sequence (DNA): TGTGCCAGCAGCTTAGGGATCCAGGGTGGTGGTGGCTACACCTTC. Its protein is CASSLGIQGGGGYTF.

The chain recombines TRBV2 with TRBJ2-6; no firm D call. This CDR3 is built from 17 residues. Germline CDR1 and CDR2: SNHLY and FYNNEI. V lost 4 bases and J lost 0, with 13 bases in between. This chain's CDR3 is CASSVESPVSGANVLTF. The CDR3 DNA reads as TGTGCCAGCAGTGTCGAATCCCCGGTCTCTGGGGCCAACGTCCTGACTTTC.

The chain has TRBV27 and TRBJ2-1, with 7 bases aligning to TRBD2. Germline trimming cut 3 bases from V and 6 bases from J; bases unmatched to any gene: 8. Germline CDR1 is MNHEY and CDR2 is SMNVEV (reference sequence). The CDR3 has 15 residues. CDR3 nucleotides: TGTGCCAGCAGTTTTCGCGGGAGTAGGAGCAATGAGCAGTTCTTC. Translating gives CASSFRGSRSNEQFF.

This chain uses TRBV7-3 with TRBJ2-7; D perhaps matches TRBD1 (6 bases). CDR1 is SGHTA, CDR2 FQGTGA, per germline. The germline V and J ends were trimmed by 4 bases and 3 bases, with 10 bases remaining between them. The CDR3 totals 13 residues. CDR3 nucleotide sequence: TGTGCCAGCAGCTCCGGACAGAGCTACGAGCAGTACTTC. Translating it yields CASSSGQSYEQYF. The full variable domain, in which reference TRBV7-3 and TRBJ2-7 provide the parts outside the CDR3, is GAGVSQTPSNKVTEKGKYVELRCDPISGHTALYWYRQSLGQGPEFLIYFQGTGAADDSGLPNDRFFAVRPEGSVSTLKIQRTERGDSAVYLCASSSGQSYEQYFGPGTRLTVT.

The V gene is TRBV11-2, the J gene TRBJ2-5; TRBD1 agrees at 8 bases. Germline V gene lookup returns CDR1 SGHAT and CDR2 FQNNGV. The CDR3 extends over 15 amino acids. V gave up 5 bases and J gave up 4 bases; unmatched junction bases: 9. The CDR3 region is CASSPQGARPETQYF. CDR3 bases: TGTGCCAGCAGCCCCCAGGGGGCGAGGCCAGAGACCCAGTACTTC.

The V and J genes are TRBV28 and TRBJ2-1, with 7 bases matching TRBD1. V lost 5 bases to trimming and J lost 15 bases; unmatched junction nucleotides: 10. Germline V lookup: CDR1 MDHEN, CDR2 SYDVKM. This CDR3 has 12 residues. The CDR3 loop reads CASSAPSGGWFF. Written as DNA, the CDR3 is TGTGCCAGCAGTGCCCCTTCAGGGGGATGGTTCTTC.

This chain uses TRBV5-8 with TRBJ2-7, with TRBD1 identical over 8 bases. The CDR3 has 14 residues. V lost 4 bases and J lost 3; bases outside the gene matches: 6. The V gene's germline CDR1 is SGHTS and CDR2 YDEGEE. The CDR3 protein is CASSRGQEVYEQYF. Written as DNA, the CDR3 is TGTGCCAGCAGCCGGGGACAGGAGGTCTACGAGCAGTACTTC.

In nucleotides, the CDR3 is TGTGCCAGTAGTATGGGCTCGGTGGTTTATAGCAATCAGCCCCAGCATTTT. It codes for CASSMGSVVYSNQPQHF. The chain links TRBV19 to TRBJ1-5, with D unresolved. The germline V gene has CDR1 LNHDA and CDR2 SQIVND (reference sequence). V was clipped by 3 bases and J by 0 bases, with 15 bases between them. CDR3 length equals 17 residues.

This chain joins TRBV5-1 and TRBJ1-1; D gene uncertain. From germline, CDR1 is SGHRS and CDR2 YFSETQ. The length of the CDR3 is 13 residues. V was pared by 0 bases and J by 6 bases, with 9 bases between. CDR3 coding DNA: TGCGCCAGCAGCTTGGGAACGGTAGCTGAAGCTTTCTTT. Amino acid sequence: CASSLGTVAEAFF.

This rearrangement joins TRBV5-1 to TRBJ2-2; D is uncertain. The CDR3 spans 14 residues. V was cut by 1 base and J by 6 bases, with 10 bases left in between. CDR1 is SGHRS, CDR2 YFSETQ, per germline. The chain's CDR3 is CASSLRGPAGELFF. The CDR3 DNA sequence: TGCGCCAGCAGCTTGAGAGGCCCCGCCGGGGAGCTGTTTTTT.

The chain joins TRBV27 to TRBJ1-2; D is undetermined. The V end was cut by 3 bases, the J end by 4 bases, with 18 bases between. Germline lookup yields CDR1 MNHEY and CDR2 SMNVEV (reference sequence). CDR3 length: 16 residues. The CDR3 sequence is CASSFLAGDRIYGYTF. CDR3 coding DNA: TGTGCCAGCAGTTTTTTAGCGGGCGATAGAATCTATGGCTACACCTTC.

The chain is built from TRBV6-1 and TRBJ1-1; 7 nucleotides match TRBD1. V shed 2 bases and J 4 bases; nucleotides not matched to a gene: 7. The CDR3 spans 15 residues. In germline, CDR1 is MNHNS, CDR2 SASEGT. The CDR3: CASSELWRGRTEAFF. The DNA of the CDR3 is TGTGCCAGCAGTGAATTATGGAGGGGGCGCACTGAAGCTTTCTTT.

This chain connects TRBV18 to TRBJ2-7, with D maybe TRBD2 (5 bases). The CDR3 runs to 15 residues. Germline CDR1 and CDR2: KGHSH and LQKENI. Trimming took off 2 bases at V and 6 bases at J, with 17 bases between the two ends. The CDR3, as DNA: TGTGCCAGCTCACCATATCGCGCGATCAGCGGCGAGCAGTACTTC. Protein product: CASSPYRAISGEQYF.

This chain connects TRBV5-1 to TRBJ2-1; the D gene is possibly TRBD1 (5 bases). Germline V gene lookup returns CDR1 SGHRS and CDR2 YFSETQ. The CDR3 loop spans 14 amino acids. The germline V and J ends were trimmed by 2 bases and 3 bases, with 9 bases remaining between them. The chain's CDR3 is CASSLATDYNEQFF. The DNA for the CDR3 is TGCGCCAGCAGCTTAGCGACAGACTACAATGAGCAGTTCTTC.

V usage is TRBV30 and J usage is TRBJ2-3, with 12 nucleotides matching TRBD2. V lost 4 bases and J lost 2; bases outside the gene matches: 7. Germline CDR1 and CDR2: GTSNPN and SVGIG (reference sequence). The CDR3 totals 16 residues. As DNA, the CDR3 is TGTGCCTGGACTAAAGGGACTAGCGGGTACACAGATACGCAGTATTTT. As protein: CAWTKGTSGYTDTQYF. The whole variable domain, filled in from reference TRBV30 and TRBJ2-3, reads SQTIHQWPATLVQPVGSPLSLECTVEGTSNPNLYWYRQAAGRGLQLLFYSVGIGQISSEVPQNLSASRPQDRQFILSSKKLLLSDSGFYLCAWTKGTSGYTDTQYFGPGTRLTVL.

The V gene is TRBV4-3, the J gene TRBJ1-2, with TRBD1 identical over 11 bases. Germline CDR1 and CDR2: LGHNA and YSLEER. This CDR3 has 16 residues. V gave up 3 bases and J gave up 1 base; unmatched junction bases: 4. The CDR3 loop is CASSHFGTGGNYGYTF. CDR3 nucleotide sequence: TGCGCCAGCAGCCACTTCGGGACAGGGGGTAACTATGGCTACACCTTC.

CDR3 bases: TGTGCCAGCAGCCGGGAGGACAGTGAAGCTTTCTTT. Its translation is CASSREDSEAFF. The V gene is TRBV7-9, the J gene TRBJ1-1, with a tentative D call TRBD1 (6 bases). Trimming took 5 bases from V and 7 from J, leaving 11 bases between them. The CDR3 runs to 12 residues. Germline V CDR1 and CDR2: SEHNR, FQNEAQ (reference sequence).

V is TRBV28 and J is TRBJ2-7; 7 bases align to TRBD1. Trimming removed 5 bases from V and 2 bases from J; junction bases left unmatched: 9. The CDR3 runs to 15 residues. CDR1 and CDR2 from the germline V gene are MDHEN and SYDVKM. CDR3 in amino acids: CASSGRQGSAYEQYF. Written as DNA, the CDR3 is TGTGCCAGCAGTGGGAGACAGGGTAGCGCCTACGAGCAGTACTTC.

This clone appeared a single time. This chain connects TRBV9 to TRBJ1-2, with a possible D match to TRBD1 (6 bases). CDR1 and CDR2 (germline): SGDLS, YYNGEE. The CDR3 runs to 15 residues. Trimming pared 0 bases from V and 5 bases from J, leaving 14 bases between. The DNA for the CDR3 is TGTGCCAGCAGCGTAGACGGGCAGGGGAGATATGGCTACACCTTC. Its protein is CASSVDGQGRYGYTF. Full variable domain (remainder filled in from reference TRBV9 and TRBJ1-2): DSGVTQTPKHLITATGQRVTLRCSPRSGDLSVYWYQQSLDQGLQFLIQYYNGEERAKGNILERFSAQQFPDLHSELNLSSLELGDSALYFCASSVDGQGRYGYTFGSGTRLTVV.

The CDR3, as DNA: TGTGCCTGGAGTGTGTCTTGGCGGGCTAGCGGGAGCGATGAGCAGTTCTTC. It encodes CAWSVSWRASGSDEQFF. The rearrangement joins TRBV30 to TRBJ2-1, with 10 bases fitting TRBD2. The germline CDR1 and CDR2 sequences are GTSNPN and SVGIG (reference sequence). Trimming removed 0 bases from V and 8 bases from J; junction bases left unmatched: 13. The CDR3 is 17 residues long.

This rearrangement joins TRBV21-1 to TRBJ2-7; the table's D call, TRBD2, has no DNA check behind it. TRBV21-1 is a recognized pseudogene. This CDR3 is built from 13 residues. CDR3 DNA: TGTGCCAGCAGCAATGTCGAGGTCCACGAGCAGTACTTC. The encoded protein is CASSNVEVHEQYF.

The chain links TRBV5-4 to TRBJ2-5; 16 positions match TRBD2. The CDR3 is 18 amino acids. The junction had 8 bases not matched to a gene; V was cut back by 0 bases and J by 6 bases. Germline V lookup: CDR1 SGHNT, CDR2 YYREEE (reference sequence). This chain's CDR3 is CASSLGGTSGRAFKTQYF. For the CDR3, the DNA is TGTGCCAGCAGCTTGGGGGGGACTAGCGGGAGGGCCTTTAAGACCCAGTACTTC.

The chain couples TRBV7-9 to TRBJ2-3, with 7 positions matching TRBD1. V lost 5 bases, J lost 1 base, and 6 bases stayed unmatched. CDR1 is SEHNR, CDR2 FQNEAQ, per germline (reference sequence). This CDR3 is built from 15 residues. This CDR3 reads CASSDNRGGTDTQYF. The CDR3 DNA sequence: TGTGCCAGCAGCGACAACAGGGGAGGCACAGATACGCAGTATTTT.

The genes are TRBV9 and TRBJ2-4; D perhaps matches TRBD1 (5 bases). CDR3 size: 17 residues. Per the germline V gene, CDR1 is SGDLS and CDR2 is YYNGEE. V was pared by 0 bases and J by 6 bases, with 19 bases between. The chain's CDR3 is CASSVAISDPGPNIQYF. The CDR3 DNA is TGTGCCAGCAGCGTAGCTATATCCGACCCAGGGCCAAACATTCAGTACTTC.

This chain links TRBV5-1 with TRBJ2-7; D is unresolved. This CDR3 contains 14 residues. Trimming cost V 1 base and J 4 bases, with 12 bases left between them. Germline V gene data show CDR1 as SGHRS and CDR2 as YFSETQ. In DNA form, the CDR3 reads TGCGCCAGCAGCTTGATAGCAGAAGGTTACGAGCAGTACTTC. Its protein product is CASSLIAEGYEQYF.

The V and J genes are TRBV6-5 and TRBJ1-2; 7 nucleotides align to TRBD1. The V gene end was trimmed by 6 bases and the J gene end by 2 bases; junction bases not matched to a gene: 3. CDR3 length: 13 residues. The germline CDR1 and CDR2 sequences are MNHEY and SVGAGI. This CDR3 is CASSQTGNYGYTF. The CDR3 DNA follows: TGTGCCAGCAGCCAGACAGGGAACTATGGCTACACCTTC.

V and J are TRBV2 and TRBJ2-1; unclear D gene. CDR3 size: 15 residues. Trimming shortened V by 0 bases and J by 7 bases, and 13 bases separated the two germline ends. Germline-derived CDR1 and CDR2 are SNHLY and FYNNEI. CDR3 residues: CASSEARRAANEQFF. CDR3 DNA: TGTGCCAGCAGTGAAGCGCGGCGTGCTGCAAATGAGCAGTTCTTC.

On this clone: Additional DNA sequences in this sample encode the identical CDR3. The chain links TRBV9 to TRBJ2-3, with 9 bases fitting TRBD2. Germline V gene lookup returns CDR1 SGDLS and CDR2 YYNGEE. The V segment lost 0 bases and the J segment 4 bases; nucleotides outside the gene matches: 3. The CDR3 sequence is 15 residues long. DNA of the CDR3: TGTGCCAGCAGCGTAGAGGGCGGGAGGGCAGATACGCAGTATTTT. Protein: CASSVEGGRADTQYF.

V and J are TRBV6-6 and TRBJ2-3, with 7 bases matching TRBD2. CDR3 length: 15 residues. CDR1 MNHNY and CDR2 SVGAGI come from the germline V gene (reference sequence). V lost 7 bases and J lost 5; bases outside the gene matches: 12. The CDR3 DNA sequence: TGTGCCAGCACCCTCGGTAGCGGGCCTGGAGATACGCAGTATTTT. Translating it yields CASTLGSGPGDTQYF.